These 20 T cell receptor beta chains were sequenced from one sample in a study of blood T cell repertoires in COVID-19. Assay used: immunoSEQ multiplex PCR; TCRdb lists only in-frame clones, some missing. Among roughly 260,000 clones listed, 83% were seen once. Sequencing was carried out using PBMCs or T cells enriched from blood (not recorded which). The receptors come from a middle-aged woman who had been exposed to COVID-19.

The V gene is TRBV28, the J gene TRBJ1-5; 9 bases fit TRBD1. The CDR3 runs 18 residues. Germline lookup yields CDR1 MDHEN and CDR2 SYDVKM. With V trimmed by 2 bases and J by 5 bases, 13 bases remained unmatched. Here the CDR3 reads CASSLMDRGLRADQPQHF. In nucleotides, the CDR3 is TGTGCCAGCAGTTTAATGGACAGGGGCCTCAGGGCAGATCAGCCCCAGCATTTT.

This chain connects TRBV7-2 to TRBJ1-1, with D possibly being TRBD1 (5 bases). CDR1 is SGHTA and CDR2 is FQGNSA in the germline V gene. The V gene lost 3 bases and the J gene lost 1 base, with 6 bases spanning the gap. CDR3 length: 13 residues. CDR3 loop: CASSFTGNTEAFF. The CDR3 DNA reads as TGTGCCAGCAGCTTTACAGGGAACACTGAAGCTTTCTTT.

This clone showed up just once. The chain is built from TRBV29-1 and TRBJ1-2; D might be TRBD1 (5 bases). This CDR3 contains 11 residues. Germline CDR1 is SQVTM and CDR2 is ANQGSEA. V lost 4 bases, J lost 9 bases, and 12 bases lay in between. CDR3 bases: TGCAGCGTTGTAACGGGGGGAAGCTACACCTTC. It translates to CSVVTGGSYTF.

V usage is TRBV19 and J usage is TRBJ1-1; maybe TRBD1 (5 bases). V was cut by 3 bases and J by 3 bases, with 11 bases left in between. The CDR3 contains 14 residues. CDR1 LNHDA and CDR2 SQIVND come from the germline V gene (reference sequence). The CDR3 loop reads CASSIGGRDTEAFF. The CDR3 region has the DNA TGTGCCAGTAGTATCGGGGGAAGGGACACTGAAGCTTTCTTT.

The chain couples TRBV7-8 to TRBJ2-5, with 10 bases fitting TRBD1. The CDR3 consists of 14 residues. Trimming took 5 bases from V and 5 from J; bases not matched to a gene: 5. CDR1 and CDR2 from the germline V gene are SGHVS and FQNEAQ. Here the CDR3 reads CASSPRQGAETQYF. In DNA, the CDR3 is TGTGCCAGCAGCCCGAGACAGGGGGCCGAGACCCAGTACTTC.

The chain has TRBV9 and TRBJ2-5; 10 bases are a match to TRBD2. The CDR3 sequence is 15 residues long. After removal of 3 bases from V and 5 bases from J, the junction contained 7 bases not matched to a gene. CDR1 and CDR2 (germline): SGDLS, YYNGEE. CDR3 residues: CASSEGNSGGETQYF. The CDR3 nucleotides are TGTGCCAGCAGCGAGGGGAATAGCGGGGGGGAGACCCAGTACTTC.

This sequence joins TRBV12-5 and TRBJ1-2; no firm D call. Between the trimmed V and J ends, which lost 0 bases and 2 bases, there was a span of 13 bases. Germline CDR1 is LGHNT and CDR2 is FRNRAP. CDR3 length: 16 amino acids. The CDR3 sequence is CASGLVGWGENYGYTF. In nucleotides, the CDR3 is TGTGCTAGTGGTTTGGTAGGCTGGGGAGAGAACTATGGCTACACCTTC.

The CDR3 loop is CASSLGPIGRPEAFF. CDR3 sequence (DNA): TGTGCCAGCAGCCTCGGACCTATTGGGAGACCTGAAGCTTTCTTT. The chain employs TRBV5-4 and TRBJ1-1; no clear D. Deletions cut 4 bases from V and 6 bases from J, with 19 bases between. The length of the CDR3 is 15 residues. CDR1 SGHNT and CDR2 YYREEE come from the germline V gene (reference sequence).

This sequence joins TRBV30 and TRBJ2-1; weak D call: TRBD2 (5 bases). CDR3 length: 14 amino acids. Trimming removed 0 bases at V and 10 bases at J, with 16 bases between. Germline assignment: CDR1 GTSNPN and CDR2 SVGIG (reference sequence). CDR3 amino acids: CAWSVVLGVDEQFF. CDR3 DNA: TGTGCCTGGAGTGTTGTGCTCGGGGTAGACGAGCAGTTCTTC.

V and J are TRBV28 and TRBJ1-4; D ambiguous. This CDR3 comprises 14 residues. The V gene's germline CDR1 is MDHEN and CDR2 SYDVKM. Trimming took off 2 bases at V and 8 bases at J, with 12 bases between the two ends. CDR3 region: CASSLNTGLEKLFF. In nucleotides, the CDR3 is TGTGCCAGCAGTTTAAACACGGGTTTGGAAAAACTGTTTTTT.

The chain has TRBV6-6 and TRBJ1-1, with no clear D. Germline V gene lookup returns CDR1 MNHNY and CDR2 SVGAGI (reference sequence). The CDR3 length is 16 residues. Trimming pared 0 bases from V and 6 bases from J, leaving 17 bases between. The CDR3 here is CASSYSPRRVVSEAFF. CDR3 in DNA: TGTGCCAGCAGTTACTCGCCCCGACGGGTTGTGTCTGAAGCTTTCTTT.

The CDR3 bases are TGTGCCAGCAGCCCAACAGGAAACACCATATATTTT. Its protein is CASSPTGNTIYF. The chain couples TRBV9 to TRBJ1-3, with no clear D. The CDR3 runs to 12 residues. Germline assignment: CDR1 SGDLS and CDR2 YYNGEE. Deletions cut 4 bases from V and 4 bases from J, with 6 bases between.

The V gene is TRBV27, the J gene TRBJ2-1, with 8 positions matching TRBD2. V lost 3 bases, J lost 5 bases, and 6 bases stayed unmatched. Per germline, CDR1 MNHEY and CDR2 SMNVEV (reference sequence). CDR3 length: 15 amino acids. CDR3 loop: CASSFSLAVNNEQFF. CDR3 DNA sequence: TGTGCCAGCAGTTTCTCACTAGCGGTAAACAATGAGCAGTTCTTC.

The V gene is TRBV11-2, the J gene TRBJ2-7, with D possibly being TRBD2 (7 bases). In germline, CDR1 is SGHAT, CDR2 FQNNGV. Deletions cut 7 bases from V and 2 bases from J, with 18 bases between. CDR3 size: 15 residues. As DNA, the CDR3 is TGTGCCAGCAAACTGGGGGGGGGCTTTCCCTACGAGCAGTACTTC. The encoded protein is CASKLGGGFPYEQYF.

The chain combines TRBV6-5 with TRBJ2-7; 9 positions agree with TRBD1. Germline CDR1 reads MNHEY; CDR2 reads SVGAGI. V trimming: 5 bases; J trimming: 2 bases; junction bases outside the gene matches: 7. The CDR3 covers 15 residues. The CDR3: CASSRGQGSTYEQYF. For the CDR3, the DNA is TGTGCCAGCAGTAGGGGACAGGGCTCTACCTACGAGCAGTACTTC.

The V gene is TRBV7-9, the J gene TRBJ1-4, with D possibly matching TRBD1 (5 bases). CDR3 size: 17 residues. Trimming removed 10 bases at V and 0 bases at J, with 21 bases between. Looked up from germline, CDR1 is SEHNR and CDR2 is FQNEAQ (reference sequence). CDR3 nucleotides: TGTGCCACCCACCGGGGGACCGACTGGGCAACTAATGAAAAACTGTTTTTT. Protein sequence: CATHRGTDWATNEKLFF. The full variable domain, rest sourced from reference TRBV7-9 and TRBJ1-4, is DTGVSQNPRHKITKRGQNVTFRCDPISEHNRLYWYRQTLGQGPEFLTYFQNEAQLEKSRLLSDRFSAERPKGSFSTLEIQRTEQGDSAMYLCATHRGTDWATNEKLFFGSGTQLSVL.

This rearrangement joins TRBV6-5 to TRBJ1-1; TRBD1 is a possible D gene (5 bases). CDR1 and CDR2 from the germline V gene are MNHEY and SVGAGI. Trimming removed 2 bases from V and 4 bases from J, with 11 bases in between. This CDR3 region has 14 residues. The CDR3 DNA reads as TGTGCCAGCAGTTACGAACAAAGGGGCACTGAAGCTTTCTTT. Protein: CASSYEQRGTEAFF.

This clone was detected only a few times. The V gene is TRBV6-1, the J gene TRBJ1-5; tentatively, D is TRBD1 (6 bases). The CDR3 has 18 residues. From germline, CDR1 is MNHNS and CDR2 SASEGT. The V end was cut by 2 bases, the J end by 2 bases, with 19 bases between. The CDR3 DNA is TGTGCCAGCAGTGAATTTGCCTACAGGGTGAGGGGCAATCAGCCCCAGCATTTT. Its translation: CASSEFAYRVRGNQPQHF.

This clone was counted a few times. This chain uses TRBV28 with TRBJ2-3; D possibly corresponds to TRBD2 (6 bases). CDR3 length equals 15 residues. With 4 bases removed from V and 1 base from J, the gap between germline ends came to 12 bases. Looked up from germline, CDR1 is MDHEN and CDR2 is SYDVKM. CDR3 bases: TGTGCCAGCAGTTCGGACTGGGGGGGCACAGATACGCAGTATTTT. Translation: CASSSDWGGTDTQYF.

The chain recombines TRBV9 with TRBJ1-1; 7 bases match TRBD1. CDR3 length equals 14 residues. V dropped 3 bases and J dropped 1; count of bases not matched to a gene: 3. Germline V CDR1 and CDR2: SGDLS, YYNGEE. The CDR3 sequence is CASSEDRENTEAFF. The CDR3 DNA reads as TGTGCCAGCAGCGAAGACAGGGAGAACACTGAAGCTTTCTTT.